Below are 8 T cell receptor beta chains sequenced from a single sample in a study of T cell repertoires in cytomegalovirus infection. TCRdb recomputed calls from the reads with MiXCR, one row per CDR3 protein. The sample records 450,000 to 650,000 distinct CDR3 sequences, more than 20% being singletons. The sequenced sample was PBMCs. The receptors derive from a human donor in good health (CMV status not recorded). Some clones in this sample may be carry-over from other donors' samples.

This clonotype was observed a handful of times. V gene TRBV28 combines with J gene TRBJ1-3; 7 bases map to TRBD1. Germline V CDR1 and CDR2: MDHEN, SYDVKM. CDR3 length: 16 amino acids. Unmatched junction bases numbered 9, after V lost 7 bases and J lost 0 bases. The CDR3 loop is CASTSLTGLSGNTIYF. In nucleotides, the CDR3 is TGTGCCAGCACCTCGTTGACAGGGCTCTCTGGAAACACCATATATTTT.

In this sample, this clonotype turned up a few times. V is TRBV9 and J is TRBJ2-3, with D possibly matching TRBD2 (5 bases). Germline V lookup: CDR1 SGDLS, CDR2 YYNGEE. This CDR3 is built from 15 residues. Trimming left V 0 bases short and J 6 bases short, with 14 bases between. The DNA of the CDR3 is TGTGCCAGCAGCGTAGCCCCCCTAGCAGGCGATACGCAGTATTTT. Its protein is CASSVAPLAGDTQYF.

This clonotype was detected ten times or more. The chain couples TRBV7-2 to TRBJ1-5; D may be TRBD1 (5 bases). The CDR3 length is 14 residues. CDR1 is SGHTA and CDR2 is FQGNSA in the germline V gene. V dropped 5 bases and J dropped 2 bases, with 10 bases sitting between them. The CDR3 region has the DNA TGTGCCAGCAGCGGTAGGGGAGGCAATCAGCCCCAGCATTTT. This translates into CASSGRGGNQPQHF. Drawing the rest from reference TRBV7-2 and TRBJ1-5, the complete variable domain is GAGVSQSPSNKVTEKGKDVELRCDPISGHTALYWYRQSLGQGLEFLIYFQGNSAPDKSGLPSDRFSAERTGGSVSTLTIQRTQQEDSAVYLCASSGRGGNQPQHFGDGTRLSIL.

The chain couples TRBV7-8 to TRBJ2-2; 11 nucleotides align to TRBD2. Trimming at V came to 5 bases and at J to 5 bases, leaving 4 bases not matched to a gene. The CDR3 runs to 15 residues. The germline V gene encodes CDR1 SGHVS and CDR2 FQNEAQ. CDR3 loop: CASSPTSGRTGELFF. Here the CDR3 DNA reads TGTGCCAGCAGCCCCACTAGCGGGAGAACCGGGGAGCTGTTTTTT.

This clonotype has at least ten counts. The chain recombines TRBV5-6 with TRBJ1-1, with D unresolved. V was trimmed by 3 bases and J by 6 bases, leaving 15 bases between them. This CDR3 has 14 amino acids. The V gene's germline CDR1 is SGHDT and CDR2 YYEEEE. The DNA of the CDR3 is TGTGCCAGCAGCTCCATTCTGCTCACAGCTGAAGCTTTCTTT. Protein product: CASSSILLTAEAFF.

The chain is built from TRBV29-1 and TRBJ2-7; possibly TRBD2 for D (6 bases). The CDR3 consists of 14 residues. Germline V gene data show CDR1 as SQVTM and CDR2 as ANQGSEA. The V and J ends lost 3 bases and 7 bases respectively, with 19 bases between them. The CDR3 reads CSVEGSETAGEQYF. The CDR3 bases are TGCAGCGTTGAGGGTAGCGAGACCGCGGGGGAGCAGTACTTC.

The CDR3 sequence: CASSLAFGELFF. The CDR3 coding sequence is TGTGCCAGCAGTTTAGCTTTCGGGGAGCTGTTTTTT. The chain combines TRBV27 with TRBJ2-2, with unresolved D. CDR1 is MNHEY, CDR2 SMNVEV, per germline (reference sequence). This CDR3 comprises 12 residues. The germline V and J ends were trimmed by 2 bases and 7 bases, with 5 bases remaining between them.

This clonotype was observed a few times. The chain is built from TRBV19 and TRBJ1-1; D unclear. Germline loops: CDR1 LNHDA, CDR2 SQIVND (reference sequence). This CDR3 has 14 residues. V gave up 0 bases and J gave up 3 bases, with 8 bases separating them. CDR3 sequence reads: CASSIDAGYTEAFF. The CDR3 nucleotides are TGTGCCAGTAGTATAGATGCCGGATACACTGAAGCTTTCTTT.